The 6 T cell receptor beta chains listed next were all sequenced from one sample in a study of T-cell memory formation after mild COVID-19. TCRdb fed the 5' RACE reads into MiXCR, producing one record per CDR3 protein. The sample records 250,000 to 350,000 distinct CDR3 sequences, about a sixth being singletons. Sequencing was performed on PBMCs or a T cell subset sorted from them (not recorded which). The receptors were gathered from a man aged 18 to 30 who had mild COVID-19 (a few samples of this study predate the infection). Cell type and time point are not known.

In its sample, this clonotype was seen many times. The gene calls are TRBV12-3 or TRBV12-4 and TRBJ2-7; no definite D call. V was trimmed by 2 bases and J by 4 bases, leaving 9 bases between them. CDR3 length: 13 residues. The CDR3, as DNA: TGTGCCAGCAGTTTACTGGTTGGATACGAGCAGTACGTC. Amino acid sequence: CASSLLVGYEQYV.

This clonotype was observed a few times. The gene calls are TRBV6-5 and TRBJ1-6; no clear D gene. Trimming left V 0 bases short and J 6 bases short, with 9 bases between. This CDR3 is 15 amino acids long. Germline assignment: CDR1 MNHEY and CDR2 SVGAGI. CDR3 in amino acids: CASSYSALGNSPLHF. The CDR3 nucleotides read TGTGCCAGCAGTTACTCGGCACTGGGTAATTCACCCCTCCACTTT.

This clonotype has only one observation. V is TRBV2 and J is TRBJ1-1, with 7 bases matching TRBD1. V was clipped by 2 bases and J by 6 bases; unmatched bases: 6. The CDR3 covers 14 residues. The germline V gene encodes CDR1 SNHLY and CDR2 FYNNEI. The CDR3, as DNA: TGTGCCAGCAGTGAATCAGGGGGAGGTGCTGAAGCTTTCTTT. Residues: CASSESGGGAEAFF.

The V call is TRBV4-1, the J call TRBJ2-1; no firm D call. This CDR3 region has 15 residues. V lost 0 bases to trimming and J lost 3 bases, with 9 bases between them. The germline V gene has CDR1 MGHRA and CDR2 YSYEKL. CDR3 protein: CASSQDPTDYNEQFF. DNA for the CDR3: TGCGCCAGCAGCCAAGATCCCACCGACTACAATGAGCAGTTCTTC.

This clonotype was recorded a few times. The chain has TRBV4-3 and TRBJ1-1; D remains ambiguous. Trimming took 1 base from V and 6 from J, leaving 15 bases between them. CDR3 length equals 15 residues. Germline CDR1 is LGHNA and CDR2 is YSLEER. CDR3 loop: CASSQAHHVMPEAFF. CDR3 sequence (DNA): TGCGCCAGCAGCCAAGCTCATCACGTGATGCCTGAAGCTTTCTTT.

The chain links TRBV7-9 to TRBJ1-3; unclear D gene. Per germline, CDR1 SEHNR and CDR2 FQNEAQ (reference sequence). Between the trimmed V and J ends, which lost 4 bases and 4 bases, there was a span of 8 bases. The CDR3 extends over 13 amino acids. This CDR3 reads CASSWGGGNTIYF. DNA for the CDR3: TGTGCCAGCAGCTGGGGTGGGGGAAACACCATATATTTT.